This T cell receptor beta chain was obtained from a study of blood T cell repertoires in COVID-19. Method: immunoSEQ multiplex PCR; TCRdb's copy keeps in-frame clones and lacks some. In the table there are fewer than 350,000 clones, 88% of which are singletons. The CDR3 consists of 16 residues. V dropped 3 bases and J dropped 8; count of bases not matched to a gene: 7. Looked up from germline, CDR1 is LNHDA and CDR2 is SQIVND (reference sequence). The specimen sequenced was peripheral blood. This receptor was taken from a man between 18 and 35 years old with active or convalescent COVID-19. V is TRBV19 and J is TRBJ1-6; TRBD1 matches 10 bases. CDR3 sequence: CASSMIPGQGYSPLHF. CDR3 nucleotides: TGTGCCAGTAGTATGATCCCGGGACAGGGGTATTCACCCCTCCACTTT.